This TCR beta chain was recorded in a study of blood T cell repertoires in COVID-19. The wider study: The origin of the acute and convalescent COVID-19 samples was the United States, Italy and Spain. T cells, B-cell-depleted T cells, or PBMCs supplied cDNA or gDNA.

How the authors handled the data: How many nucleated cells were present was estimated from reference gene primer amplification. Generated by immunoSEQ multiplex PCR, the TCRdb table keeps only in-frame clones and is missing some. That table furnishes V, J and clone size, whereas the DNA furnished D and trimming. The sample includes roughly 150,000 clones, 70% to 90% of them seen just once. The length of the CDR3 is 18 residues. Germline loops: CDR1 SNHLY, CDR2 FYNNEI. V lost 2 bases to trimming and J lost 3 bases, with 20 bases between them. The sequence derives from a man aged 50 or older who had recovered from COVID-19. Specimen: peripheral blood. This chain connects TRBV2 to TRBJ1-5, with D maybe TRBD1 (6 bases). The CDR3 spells CASSEKASGTTYNQPQHF. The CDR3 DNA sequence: TGTGCCAGCAGTGAAAAAGCCTCCGGGACAACCTACAATCAGCCCCAGCATTTT.